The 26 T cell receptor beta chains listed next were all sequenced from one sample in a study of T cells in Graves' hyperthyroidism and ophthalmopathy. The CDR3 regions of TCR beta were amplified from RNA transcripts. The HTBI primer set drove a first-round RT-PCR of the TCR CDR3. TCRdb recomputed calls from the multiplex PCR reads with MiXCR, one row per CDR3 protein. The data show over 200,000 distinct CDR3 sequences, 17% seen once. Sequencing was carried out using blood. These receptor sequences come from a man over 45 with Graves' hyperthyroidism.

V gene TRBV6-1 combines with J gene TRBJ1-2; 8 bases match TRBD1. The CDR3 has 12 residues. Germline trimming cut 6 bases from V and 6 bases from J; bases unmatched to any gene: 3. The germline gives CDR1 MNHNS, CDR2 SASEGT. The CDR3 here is CASSRGRDGYTF. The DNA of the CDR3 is TGTGCCAGCAGCAGGGGGCGGGATGGCTACACCTTC.

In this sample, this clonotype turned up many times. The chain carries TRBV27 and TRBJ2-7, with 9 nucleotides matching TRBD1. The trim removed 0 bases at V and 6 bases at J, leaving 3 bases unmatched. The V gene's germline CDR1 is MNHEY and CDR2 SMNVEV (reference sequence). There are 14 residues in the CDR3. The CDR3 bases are TGTGCCAGCAGTTTATCGAACAGGGGGCTCGAGCAGTACTTC. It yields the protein CASSLSNRGLEQYF.

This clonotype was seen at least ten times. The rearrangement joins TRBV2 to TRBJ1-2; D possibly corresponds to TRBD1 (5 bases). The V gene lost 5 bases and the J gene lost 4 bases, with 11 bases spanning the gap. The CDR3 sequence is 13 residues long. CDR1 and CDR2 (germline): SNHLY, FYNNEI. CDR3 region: CASSRQPLYGYTF. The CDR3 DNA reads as TGTGCCAGCAGTCGACAGCCCCTCTATGGCTACACCTTC.

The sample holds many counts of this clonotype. CDR3 loop: CASSPGTSGIEQYF. DNA of the CDR3: TGTGCCAGCAGTCCCGGGACTAGCGGGATCGAGCAGTACTTC. The chain employs TRBV2 and TRBJ2-7, with 13 bases fitting TRBD2. V lost 5 bases, J lost 6 bases, and 4 bases stayed unmatched. Germline loops: CDR1 SNHLY, CDR2 FYNNEI. CDR3 length equals 14 residues.

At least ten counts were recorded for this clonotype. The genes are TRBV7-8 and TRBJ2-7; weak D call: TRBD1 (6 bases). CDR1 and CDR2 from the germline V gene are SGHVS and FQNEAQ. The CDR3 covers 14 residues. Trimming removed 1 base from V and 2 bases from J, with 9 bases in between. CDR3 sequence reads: CASSLVSGAYEQYF. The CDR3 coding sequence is TGTGCCAGCAGCTTAGTATCAGGGGCCTACGAGCAGTACTTC.

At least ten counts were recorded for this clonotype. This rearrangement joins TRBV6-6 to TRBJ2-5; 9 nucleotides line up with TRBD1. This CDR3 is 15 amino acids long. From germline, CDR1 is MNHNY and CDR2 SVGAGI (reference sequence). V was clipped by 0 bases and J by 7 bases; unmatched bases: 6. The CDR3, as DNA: TGTGCCAGCAGTTACTCTCGGACAGGGGAGGGGACCCAGTACTTC. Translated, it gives CASSYSRTGEGTQYF.

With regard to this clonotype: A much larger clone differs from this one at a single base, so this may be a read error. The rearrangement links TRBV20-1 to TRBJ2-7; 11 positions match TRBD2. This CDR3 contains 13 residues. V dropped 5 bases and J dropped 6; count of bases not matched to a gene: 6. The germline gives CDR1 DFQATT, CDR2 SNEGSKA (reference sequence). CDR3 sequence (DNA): TGCAGTGCTTGGAGTAGCGGGAGGGGCGAGCAGTACTTC. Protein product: CSAWSSGRGEQYF.

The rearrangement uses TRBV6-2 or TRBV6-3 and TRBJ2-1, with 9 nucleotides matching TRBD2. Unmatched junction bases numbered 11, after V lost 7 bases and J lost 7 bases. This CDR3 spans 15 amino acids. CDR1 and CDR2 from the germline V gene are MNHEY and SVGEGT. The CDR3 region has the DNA TGTGCCAGCACCCCGGACCCCACTAGCGGGAATGAGCAGTTCTTC. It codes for CASTPDPTSGNEQFF.

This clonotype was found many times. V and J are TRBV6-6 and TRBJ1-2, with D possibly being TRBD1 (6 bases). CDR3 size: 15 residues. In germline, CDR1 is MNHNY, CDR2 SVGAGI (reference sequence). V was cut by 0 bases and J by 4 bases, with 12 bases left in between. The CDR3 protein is CASSYSRQGLYGYTF. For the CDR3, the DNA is TGTGCCAGCAGTTACTCCCGGCAGGGGCTCTATGGCTACACCTTC.

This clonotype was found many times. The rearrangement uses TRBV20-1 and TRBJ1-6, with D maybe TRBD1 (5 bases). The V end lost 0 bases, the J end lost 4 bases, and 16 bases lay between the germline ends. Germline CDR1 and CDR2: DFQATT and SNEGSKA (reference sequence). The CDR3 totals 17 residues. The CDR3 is CSARDSVWGEYNSPLHF. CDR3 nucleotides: TGCAGTGCTAGAGATAGTGTTTGGGGGGAGTATAATTCACCCCTCCACTTT.

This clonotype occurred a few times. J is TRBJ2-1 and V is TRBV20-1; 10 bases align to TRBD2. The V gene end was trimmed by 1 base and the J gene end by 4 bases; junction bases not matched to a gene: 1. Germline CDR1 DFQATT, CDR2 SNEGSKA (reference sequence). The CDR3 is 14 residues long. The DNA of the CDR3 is TGCAGTGCTAGAGGAGCGGGAGGGTACAATGAGCAGTTCTTC. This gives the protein CSARGAGGYNEQFF.

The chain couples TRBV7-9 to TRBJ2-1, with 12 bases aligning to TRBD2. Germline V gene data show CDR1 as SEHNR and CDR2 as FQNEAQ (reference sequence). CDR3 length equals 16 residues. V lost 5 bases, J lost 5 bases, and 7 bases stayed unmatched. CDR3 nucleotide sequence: TGTGCCAGCAGCCCACCTAGCGGGAGGGTCGACAATGAGCAGTTCTTC. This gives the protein CASSPPSGRVDNEQFF.

The CDR3 DNA sequence: TGTGCCAGCAGCCAAGGTGTTAGCGCTTACAATGAGCAGTTCTTC. Residues: CASSQGVSAYNEQFF. This sequence joins TRBV3-1 and TRBJ2-1; possible D gene TRBD2, 5 bases. Germline CDR1 reads LGHDT; CDR2 reads YNNKEL (reference sequence). The CDR3 loop spans 15 amino acids. The germline V and J ends were trimmed by 1 base and 4 bases, with 11 bases remaining between them.

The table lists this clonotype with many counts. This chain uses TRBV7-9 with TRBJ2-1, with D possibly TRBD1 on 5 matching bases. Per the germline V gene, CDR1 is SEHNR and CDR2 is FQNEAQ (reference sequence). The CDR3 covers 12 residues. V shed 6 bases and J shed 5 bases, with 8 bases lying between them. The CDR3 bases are TGTGCCAGCAGTACAGGTGACAATGAGCAGTTCTTC. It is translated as CASSTGDNEQFF.

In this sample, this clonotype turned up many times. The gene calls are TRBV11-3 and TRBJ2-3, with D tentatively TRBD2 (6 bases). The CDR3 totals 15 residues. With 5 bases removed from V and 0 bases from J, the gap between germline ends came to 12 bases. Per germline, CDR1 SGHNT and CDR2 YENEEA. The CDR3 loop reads CASSMGGLSTDTQYF. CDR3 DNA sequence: TGTGCCAGCAGCATGGGGGGTCTGAGCACAGATACGCAGTATTTT.

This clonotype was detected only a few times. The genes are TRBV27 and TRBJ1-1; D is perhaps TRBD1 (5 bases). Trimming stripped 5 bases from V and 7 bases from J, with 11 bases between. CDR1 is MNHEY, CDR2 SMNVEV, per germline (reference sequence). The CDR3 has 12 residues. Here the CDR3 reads CASSLAGGEAFF. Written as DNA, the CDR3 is TGTGCCAGCAGTCTGGCGGGGGGTGAAGCTTTCTTT.

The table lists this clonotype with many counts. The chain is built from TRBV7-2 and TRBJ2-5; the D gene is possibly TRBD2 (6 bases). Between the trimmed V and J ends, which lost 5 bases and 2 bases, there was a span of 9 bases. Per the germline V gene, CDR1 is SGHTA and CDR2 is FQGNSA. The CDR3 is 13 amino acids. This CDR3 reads CASSPAGQETQYF. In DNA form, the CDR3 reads TGTGCCAGCAGCCCGGCGGGGCAAGAGACCCAGTACTTC. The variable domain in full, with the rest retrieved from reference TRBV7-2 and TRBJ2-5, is GAGVSQSPSNKVTEKGKDVELRCDPISGHTALYWYRQSLGQGLEFLIYFQGNSAPDKSGLPSDRFSAERTGGSVSTLTIQRTQQEDSAVYLCASSPAGQETQYFGPGTRLLVL.

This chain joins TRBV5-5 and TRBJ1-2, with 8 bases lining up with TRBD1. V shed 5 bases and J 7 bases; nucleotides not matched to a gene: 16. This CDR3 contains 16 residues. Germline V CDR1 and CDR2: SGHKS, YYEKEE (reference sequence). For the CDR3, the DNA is TGTGCCAGCAGTCCCGGGACAGGCTCCTCCCGCCTTGGCTACACCTTC. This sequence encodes CASSPGTGSSRLGYTF.

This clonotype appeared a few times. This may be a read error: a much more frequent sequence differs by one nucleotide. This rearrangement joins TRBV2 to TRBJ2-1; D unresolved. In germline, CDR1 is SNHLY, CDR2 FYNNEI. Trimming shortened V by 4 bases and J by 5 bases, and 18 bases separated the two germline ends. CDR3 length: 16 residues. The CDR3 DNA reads TGTGCCAGCAGTGTAGGCAGGCACCCCTTCCACAATGAGCAGTTCTTC. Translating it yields CASSVGRHPFHNEQFF.

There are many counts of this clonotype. CDR3 sequence: CASSFAQRDTQYF. Here the CDR3 DNA reads TGTGCCAGCAGCTTTGCGCAGCGAGATACGCAGTATTTT. The chain employs TRBV5-5 and TRBJ2-3, with D unresolved. From germline, CDR1 is SGHKS and CDR2 YYEKEE (reference sequence). The V and J ends lost 2 bases and 5 bases respectively, with 9 bases between them. CDR3 length: 13 amino acids.

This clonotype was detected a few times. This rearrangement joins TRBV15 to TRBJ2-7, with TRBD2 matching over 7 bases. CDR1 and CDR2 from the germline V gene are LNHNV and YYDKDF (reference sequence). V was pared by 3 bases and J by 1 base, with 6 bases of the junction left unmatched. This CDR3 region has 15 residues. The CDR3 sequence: CATSSPPSGSYEQYF. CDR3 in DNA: TGTGCCACCAGCAGCCCCCCTAGCGGTTCCTACGAGCAGTACTTC.

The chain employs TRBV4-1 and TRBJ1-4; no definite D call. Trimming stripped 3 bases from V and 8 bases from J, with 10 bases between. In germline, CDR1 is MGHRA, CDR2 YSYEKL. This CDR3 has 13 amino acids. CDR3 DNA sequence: TGCGCCAGCAGCCATGGATCGGGGGAAAAACTGTTTTTT. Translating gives CASSHGSGEKLFF.

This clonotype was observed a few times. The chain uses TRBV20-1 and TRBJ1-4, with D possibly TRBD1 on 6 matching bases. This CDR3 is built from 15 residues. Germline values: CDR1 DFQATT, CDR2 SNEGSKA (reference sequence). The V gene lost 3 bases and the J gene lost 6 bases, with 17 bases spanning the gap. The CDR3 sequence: CSASDHRASDEKLFF. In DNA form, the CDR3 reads TGCAGTGCTAGTGACCACAGGGCTTCGGATGAAAAACTGTTTTTT.

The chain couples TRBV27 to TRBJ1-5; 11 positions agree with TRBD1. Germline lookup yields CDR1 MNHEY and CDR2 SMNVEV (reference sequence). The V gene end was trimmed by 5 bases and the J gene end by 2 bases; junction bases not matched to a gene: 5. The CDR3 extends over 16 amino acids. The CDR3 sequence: CASSQGQGGRNQPQHF. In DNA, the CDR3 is TGTGCCAGCAGTCAGGGACAGGGGGGACGCAATCAGCCCCAGCATTTT.

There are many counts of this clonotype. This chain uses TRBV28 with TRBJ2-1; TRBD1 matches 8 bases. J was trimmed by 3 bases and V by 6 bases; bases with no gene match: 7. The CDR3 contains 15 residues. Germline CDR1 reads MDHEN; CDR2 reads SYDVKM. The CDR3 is CASSLDREVYNEQFF. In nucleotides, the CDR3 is TGTGCCAGCAGCCTGGACAGGGAGGTCTACAATGAGCAGTTCTTC.

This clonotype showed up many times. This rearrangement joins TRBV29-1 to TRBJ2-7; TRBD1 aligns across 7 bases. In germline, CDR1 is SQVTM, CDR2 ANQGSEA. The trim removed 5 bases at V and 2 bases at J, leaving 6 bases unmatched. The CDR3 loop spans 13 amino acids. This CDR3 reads CSVKGQLTYEQYF. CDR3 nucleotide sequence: TGCAGCGTTAAGGGACAGCTTACCTACGAGCAGTACTTC.